These 15 T cell receptor beta chains share one sample of origin, sequenced in a study of cytomegalovirus exposure and HLA in healthy donors. Primers included in the PCR were 60 Vbeta and 13 Jbeta primers. The data were produced by immunoSEQ multiplex PCR, yet TCRdb's version contains in-frame clones alone and is incomplete. The sample carries 200,000 to 250,000 clones, around 80% recorded once. The sequenced sample was PBMCs. The receptors shown here come from a woman aged 60-75 years in good health and CMV-seropositive.

This clone has more than one count but fewer than ten. The rearrangement links TRBV5-1 to TRBJ2-7; TRBD1 aligns across 9 bases. This CDR3 has 14 amino acids. Germline V gene lookup returns CDR1 SGHRS and CDR2 YFSETQ. V was clipped by 9 bases and J by 2 bases; unmatched bases: 9. In DNA form, the CDR3 reads TGCGCCACCAGGGAAGGGACAGGGCCCTACGAGCAGTACTTC. Translating it yields CATREGTGPYEQYF.

The CDR3 is CASSVAASDEQYF. The CDR3 DNA is TGTGCCAGCAGCGTAGCCGCTTCGGACGAGCAGTACTTC. The chain is built from TRBV9 and TRBJ2-7; D is undetermined. Trimming cost V 0 bases and J 5 bases, with 9 bases left between them. This CDR3 is 13 amino acids long. Germline assignment: CDR1 SGDLS and CDR2 YYNGEE.

This clone was detected only a few times. The genes are TRBV28 and TRBJ2-1, with 7 bases identical to TRBD2. The CDR3 spans 17 residues. Losses at the gene ends were 6 bases for V and 2 bases for J; bases not matched to a gene: 13. Per germline, CDR1 MDHEN and CDR2 SYDVKM. The CDR3 DNA reads as TGTGCCAGCAGCCGACCTCGACGGGGGGTAACCTACAATGAGCAGTTCTTC. This gives the protein CASSRPRRGVTYNEQFF.

DNA of the CDR3: TGTGCCAGCAGCGCGGGGGGAGGGGACGAAAAACTGTTTTTT. Protein product: CASSAGGGDEKLFF. This rearrangement joins TRBV5-4 to TRBJ1-4; weak D call: TRBD1 (5 bases). V lost 4 bases to trimming and J lost 8 bases, with 15 bases between them. Per the germline V gene, CDR1 is SGHNT and CDR2 is YYREEE (reference sequence). This CDR3 spans 14 amino acids. The full variable domain, rest sourced from reference TRBV5-4 and TRBJ1-4, is ETGVTQSPTHLIKTRGQQVTLRCSSQSGHNTVSWYQQALGQGPQFIFQYYREEENGRGNFPPRFSGLQFPNYSSELNVNALELDDSALYLCASSAGGGDEKLFFGSGTQLSVL.

In its sample, this clone was seen a few times. V usage is TRBV19 and J usage is TRBJ2-4; possible D gene TRBD1, 6 bases. The CDR3 is 16 residues long. Germline V gene sequence: CDR1 LNHDA, CDR2 SQIVND (reference sequence). The germline V and J ends were trimmed by 4 bases and 0 bases, with 13 bases remaining between them. The DNA for the CDR3 is TGTGCCAGTAGTAGCGCAGGGGTTCTAGCCAAAAACATTCAGTACTTC. Translating it yields CASSSAGVLAKNIQYF.

This clone has only a few counts. V is TRBV4-2 and J is TRBJ2-3; 7 positions match TRBD1. V was pared by 1 base and J by 6 bases, with 10 bases of the junction left unmatched. Germline V gene sequence: CDR1 LGHNA, CDR2 YNFKEQ. This CDR3 spans 16 amino acids. DNA for the CDR3: TGTGCCAGCAGCCAAGCTCCAGGGGGTGGCAGGGATACGCAGTATTTT. It codes for CASSQAPGGGRDTQYF.

The chain joins TRBV30 to TRBJ2-7; 7 bases map to TRBD1. Germline-derived CDR1 and CDR2 are GTSNPN and SVGIG (reference sequence). The J segment lost 6 bases and the V segment lost 7 bases, leaving 15 bases of the junction unmatched. The CDR3 sequence is 14 residues long. CDR3 amino acids: CASIRQGRFGEQYF. Written as DNA, the CDR3 is TGTGCCTCGATCCGACAGGGTCGTTTCGGCGAGCAGTACTTC. Filled out from reference TRBV30 and TRBJ2-7, the complete variable domain reads SQTIHQWPATLVQPVGSPLSLECTVEGTSNPNLYWYRQAAGRGLQLLFYSVGIGQISSEVPQNLSASRPQDRQFILSSKKLLLSDSGFYLCASIRQGRFGEQYFGPGTRLTVT.

This clone came up once. The gene calls are TRBV4-1 and TRBJ1-2; D not certain. The germline gives CDR1 MGHRA, CDR2 YSYEKL. The CDR3 covers 14 residues. Trimming shortened V by 1 base and J by 8 bases, and 14 bases separated the two germline ends. The CDR3 coding sequence is TGCGCCAGCAGCCAAGTGCGTCAGTCCGGGGGCTACACCTTC. Its translation: CASSQVRQSGGYTF.

A note on this clone: One end of the junction is discordant with germline, which a read error may explain. Other nucleotide sequences in the sample specify the same CDR3. The chain employs TRBV6-5 and TRBJ2-5; D ambiguous. There are 14 residues in the CDR3. CDR1 is MNHEY and CDR2 is SVGAGI in the germline V gene. Here the CDR3 DNA reads TGTGCCAGTAGTTACGGGCCAAACCCAGAGACCCAGTACTTC. Protein: CASSYGPNPETQYF.

The chain employs TRBV5-1 and TRBJ1-2, with 9 positions matching TRBD1. The trim removed 4 bases at V and 6 bases at J, leaving 7 bases unmatched. The length of the CDR3 is 14 residues. Germline V gives CDR1 SGHRS, CDR2 YFSETQ. The CDR3 is CASSVGQGMDGYTF. The CDR3 nucleotides are TGCGCCAGCAGCGTAGGACAGGGGATGGATGGCTACACCTTC.

The chain recombines TRBV4-2 with TRBJ1-1; 9 bases are a match to TRBD1. The V and J ends lost 4 bases and 0 bases, in that order; junction bases with no gene match: 0. CDR1 is LGHNA and CDR2 is YNFKEQ in the germline V gene. There are 14 residues in the CDR3. The CDR3 is CASSRTGVNTEAFF. The CDR3 nucleotides read TGTGCCAGCAGCCGGACAGGGGTGAACACTGAAGCTTTCTTT.

CDR3 sequence: CASSLWQGAPPLHF. The CDR3, as DNA: TGTGCCAGCAGTTTGTGGCAGGGGGCTCCTCCCCTCCACTTT. The chain couples TRBV28 to TRBJ1-6; 8 bases fit TRBD1. J lost 13 bases, V lost 3 bases, and 8 bases had no gene match. There are 14 residues in the CDR3. Germline CDR1 and CDR2: MDHEN and SYDVKM.

This chain connects TRBV5-1 to TRBJ2-1; tentative D call: TRBD2 (5 bases). Trimming cost V 2 bases and J 7 bases, with 10 bases left between them. The CDR3 length is 13 residues. CDR1 SGHRS and CDR2 YFSETQ come from the germline V gene. CDR3 in DNA: TGCGCCAGCAGCTTAGGGAGAAAAAATGAGCAGTTCTTC. This translates into CASSLGRKNEQFF.

This clone was counted a few times. The chain combines TRBV5-1 with TRBJ2-5; 15 bases map to TRBD2. Germline V lookup: CDR1 SGHRS, CDR2 YFSETQ. The V and J ends lost 4 bases and 0 bases, in that order; junction bases with no gene match: 10. This CDR3 contains 19 residues. The CDR3 region has the DNA TGCGCCAGCAGCAAAAGGACTAGCGGGGGGGCTTTGGACCAAGAGACCCAGTACTTC. Protein product: CASSKRTSGGALDQETQYF.

The J gene is TRBJ1-3, the V gene TRBV27, with D possibly matching TRBD1 (6 bases). In germline, CDR1 is MNHEY, CDR2 SMNVEV (reference sequence). The CDR3 covers 15 residues. V lost 6 bases and J 0 bases, leaving 12 bases between the germline ends. Here the CDR3 reads CASSRGGSSGNTIYF. CDR3 nucleotide sequence: TGTGCCAGCAGCCGGGGGGGCAGCTCTGGAAACACCATATATTTT.